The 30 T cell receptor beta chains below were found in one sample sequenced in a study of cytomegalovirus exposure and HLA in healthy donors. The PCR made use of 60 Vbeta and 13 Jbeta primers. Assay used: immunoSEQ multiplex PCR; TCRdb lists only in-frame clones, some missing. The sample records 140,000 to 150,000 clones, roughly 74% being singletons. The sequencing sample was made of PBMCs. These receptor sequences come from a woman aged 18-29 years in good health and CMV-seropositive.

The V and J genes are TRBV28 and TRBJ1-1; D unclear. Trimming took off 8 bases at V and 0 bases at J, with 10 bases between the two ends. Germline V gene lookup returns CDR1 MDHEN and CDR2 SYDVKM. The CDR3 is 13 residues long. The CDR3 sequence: CASLTDMNTEAFF. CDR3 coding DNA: TGTGCCAGCTTAACAGACATGAACACTGAAGCTTTCTTT. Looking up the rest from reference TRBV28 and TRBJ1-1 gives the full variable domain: DVKVTQSSRYLVKRTGEKVFLECVQDMDHENMFWYRQDPGLGLRLIYFSYDVKMKEKGDIPEGYSVSREKKERFSLILESASTNQTSMYLCASLTDMNTEAFFGQGTRLTVV.

The DNA of the CDR3 is TGTGCCAGCTCACCTGGCGGGCGTCAAGAGACCCAGTACTTC. It translates to CASSPGGRQETQYF. The J gene is TRBJ2-5, the V gene TRBV18; possibly TRBD2 for D (5 bases). The ends were cut back, 3 bases at V and 2 bases at J, with 10 bases in the middle. Per germline, CDR1 KGHSH and CDR2 LQKENI. The CDR3 loop spans 14 amino acids.

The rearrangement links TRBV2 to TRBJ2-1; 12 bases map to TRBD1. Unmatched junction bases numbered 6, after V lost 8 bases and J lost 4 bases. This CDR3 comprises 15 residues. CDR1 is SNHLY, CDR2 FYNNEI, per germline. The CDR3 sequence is CASGRDRGPYNEQFF. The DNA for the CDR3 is TGTGCCAGCGGTCGGGACAGGGGGCCTTACAATGAGCAGTTCTTC.

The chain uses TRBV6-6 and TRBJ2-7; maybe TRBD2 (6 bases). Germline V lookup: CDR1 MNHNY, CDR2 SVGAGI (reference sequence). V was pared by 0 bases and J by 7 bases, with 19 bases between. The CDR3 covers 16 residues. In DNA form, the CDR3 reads TGTGCCAGCAGTTACTCGATGCACGGCCCCGGGGGAGAGCAGTACTTC. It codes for CASSYSMHGPGGEQYF.

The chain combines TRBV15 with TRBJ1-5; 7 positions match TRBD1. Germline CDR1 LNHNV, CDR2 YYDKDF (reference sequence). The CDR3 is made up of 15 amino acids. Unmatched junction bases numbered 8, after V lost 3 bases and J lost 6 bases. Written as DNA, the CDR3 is TGTGCCACCAGCAGTATATCAGGGGGTGGTCAGCCCCAGCATTTT. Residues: CATSSISGGGQPQHF.

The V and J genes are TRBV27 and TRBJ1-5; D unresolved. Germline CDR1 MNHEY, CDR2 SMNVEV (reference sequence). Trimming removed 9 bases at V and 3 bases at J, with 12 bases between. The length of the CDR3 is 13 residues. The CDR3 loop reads CASSTAINQPQHF. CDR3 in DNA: TGTGCCAGTTCAACAGCCATCAATCAGCCCCAGCATTTT.

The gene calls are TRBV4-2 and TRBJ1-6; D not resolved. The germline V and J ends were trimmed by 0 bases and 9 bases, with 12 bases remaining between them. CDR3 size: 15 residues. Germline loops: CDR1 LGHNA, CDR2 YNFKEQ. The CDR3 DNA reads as TGTGCCAGCAGCCAAGACGAGGAGGGAGGTTCACCCCTCCACTTT. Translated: CASSQDEEGGSPLHF.

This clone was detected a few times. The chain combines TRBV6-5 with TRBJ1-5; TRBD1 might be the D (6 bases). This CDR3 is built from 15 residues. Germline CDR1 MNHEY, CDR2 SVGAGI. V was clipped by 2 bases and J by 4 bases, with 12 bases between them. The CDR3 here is CASSYGGVGNQPQHF. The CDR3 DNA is TGTGCCAGCAGTTACGGGGGCGTGGGGAATCAGCCCCAGCATTTT.

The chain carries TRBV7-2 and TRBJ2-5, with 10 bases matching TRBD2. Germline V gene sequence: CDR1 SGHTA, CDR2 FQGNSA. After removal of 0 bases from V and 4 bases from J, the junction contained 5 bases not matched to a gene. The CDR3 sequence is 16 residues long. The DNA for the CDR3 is TGTGCCAGCAGCTTAGCCGTGAGCGGGGGGGCAGAGACCCAGTACTTC. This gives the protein CASSLAVSGGAETQYF.

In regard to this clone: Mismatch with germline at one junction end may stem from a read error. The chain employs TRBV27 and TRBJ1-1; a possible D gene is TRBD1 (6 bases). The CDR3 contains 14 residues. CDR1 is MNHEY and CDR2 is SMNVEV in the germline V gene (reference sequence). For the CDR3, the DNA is TGTGCCAGCAGTTTTCGACAGGCGGCCCGTGGCGTGGTCTTT. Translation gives CASSFRQAARGVVF.

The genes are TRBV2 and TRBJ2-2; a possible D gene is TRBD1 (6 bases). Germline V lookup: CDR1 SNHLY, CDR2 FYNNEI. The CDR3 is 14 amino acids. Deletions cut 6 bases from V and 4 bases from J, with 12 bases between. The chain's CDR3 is CASRIDRSTGELFF. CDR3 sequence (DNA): TGTGCCAGCAGGATCGACAGGAGCACCGGGGAGCTGTTTTTT. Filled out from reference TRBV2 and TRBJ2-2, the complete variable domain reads EPEVTQTPSHQVTQMGQEVILRCVPISNHLYFYWYRQILGQKVEFLVSFYNNEISEKSEIFDDQFSVERPDGSNFTLKIRSTKLEDSAMYFCASRIDRSTGELFFGEGSRLTVL.

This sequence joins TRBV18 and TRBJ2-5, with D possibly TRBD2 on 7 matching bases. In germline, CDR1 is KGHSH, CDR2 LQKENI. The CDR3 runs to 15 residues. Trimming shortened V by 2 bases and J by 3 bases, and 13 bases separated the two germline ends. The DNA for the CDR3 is TGTGCCAGCTCACCAAGGGCGGGGGCCGAAGAGACCCAGTACTTC. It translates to CASSPRAGAEETQYF.

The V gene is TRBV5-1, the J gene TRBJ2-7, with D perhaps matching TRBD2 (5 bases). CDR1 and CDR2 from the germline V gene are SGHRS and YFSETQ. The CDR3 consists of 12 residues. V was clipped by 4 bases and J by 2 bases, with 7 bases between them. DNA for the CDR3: TGCGCCAGCAGCAAGGAGGCCTACGAGCAGTACTTC. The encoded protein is CASSKEAYEQYF.

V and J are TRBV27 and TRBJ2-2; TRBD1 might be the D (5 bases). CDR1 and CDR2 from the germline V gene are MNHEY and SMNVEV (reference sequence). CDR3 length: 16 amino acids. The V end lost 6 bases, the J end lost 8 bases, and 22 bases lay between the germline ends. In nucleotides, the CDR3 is TGTGCCAGCAGCGCTCTGACAGTCTCGGGTCCGGGGGAGCTGTTTTTT. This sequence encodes CASSALTVSGPGELFF.

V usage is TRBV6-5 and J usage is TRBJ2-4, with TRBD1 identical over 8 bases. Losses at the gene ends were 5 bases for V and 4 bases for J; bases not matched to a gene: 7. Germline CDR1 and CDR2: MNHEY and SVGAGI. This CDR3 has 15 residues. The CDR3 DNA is TGTGCCAGCAGTGGACGACAGGGGTTGAAAAACATTCAGTACTTC. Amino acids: CASSGRQGLKNIQYF.

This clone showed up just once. The DNA for the CDR3 is TGTGCCTGGAGTGTAACGGCAGGGAATGAAGCTTTCTTT. Encoded protein: CAWSVTAGNEAFF. V gene TRBV30 combines with J gene TRBJ1-1, with TRBD1 as a possible D gene (5 bases). Germline V gene data show CDR1 as GTSNPN and CDR2 as SVGIG (reference sequence). The CDR3 is 13 amino acids. The V end lost 0 bases, the J end lost 7 bases, and 12 bases lay between the germline ends.

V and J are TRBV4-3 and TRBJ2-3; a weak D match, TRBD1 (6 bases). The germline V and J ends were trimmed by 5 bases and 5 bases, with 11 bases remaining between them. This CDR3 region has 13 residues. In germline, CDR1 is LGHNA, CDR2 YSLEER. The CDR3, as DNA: TGCGCCAGCAGCGGACAGTTGGGAGATACGCAGTATTTT. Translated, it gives CASSGQLGDTQYF.

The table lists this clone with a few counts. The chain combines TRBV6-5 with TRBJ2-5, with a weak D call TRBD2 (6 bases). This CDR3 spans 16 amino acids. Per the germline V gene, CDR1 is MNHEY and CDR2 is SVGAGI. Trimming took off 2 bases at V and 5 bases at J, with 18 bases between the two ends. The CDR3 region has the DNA TGTGCCAGCAGTTACCTTTCCGCTAGCGCCCAGGAGACCCAGTACTTC. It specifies CASSYLSASAQETQYF.

CDR3 DNA sequence: TGTGCCAGCAGCTTAGCGTCTCCCACCGGGGAGCTGTTTTTT. Its translation is CASSLASPTGELFF. This chain connects TRBV7-9 to TRBJ2-2; D not certain. CDR1 is SEHNR and CDR2 is FQNEAQ in the germline V gene (reference sequence). The CDR3 spans 14 residues. Trimming cost V 0 bases and J 4 bases, with 6 bases left between them.

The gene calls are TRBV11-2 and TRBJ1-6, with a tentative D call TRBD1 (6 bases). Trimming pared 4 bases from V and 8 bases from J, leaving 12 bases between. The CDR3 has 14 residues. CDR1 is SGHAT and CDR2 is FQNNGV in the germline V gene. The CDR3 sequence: CASSSMDSYSPLHF. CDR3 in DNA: TGTGCCAGCAGCTCCATGGACAGTTATTCACCCCTCCACTTT.

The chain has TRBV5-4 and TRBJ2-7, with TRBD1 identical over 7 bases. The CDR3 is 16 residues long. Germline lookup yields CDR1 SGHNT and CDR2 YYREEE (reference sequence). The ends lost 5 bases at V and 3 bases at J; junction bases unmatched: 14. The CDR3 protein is CASSAVPRDRNYEQYF. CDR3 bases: TGTGCCAGCAGTGCTGTACCCCGGGACAGAAACTACGAGCAGTACTTC.

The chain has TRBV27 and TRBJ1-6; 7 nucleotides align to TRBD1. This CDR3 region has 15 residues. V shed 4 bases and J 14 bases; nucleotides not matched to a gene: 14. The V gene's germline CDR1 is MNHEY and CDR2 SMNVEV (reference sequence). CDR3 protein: CASSYLRDSSLSLHF. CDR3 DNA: TGTGCCAGCAGTTACCTCCGGGACAGCTCCCTGTCCCTCCACTTT.

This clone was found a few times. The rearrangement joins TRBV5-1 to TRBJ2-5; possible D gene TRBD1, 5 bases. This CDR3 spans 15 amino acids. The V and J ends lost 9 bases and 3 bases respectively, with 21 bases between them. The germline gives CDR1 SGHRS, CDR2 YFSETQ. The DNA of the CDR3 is TGCGCCACCTCGGCCCAGGACAACTATGAAGAGACCCAGTACTTC. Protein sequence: CATSAQDNYEETQYF. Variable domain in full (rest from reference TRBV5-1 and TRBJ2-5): KAGVTQTPRYLIKTRGQQVTLSCSPISGHRSVSWYQQTPGQGLQFLFEYFSETQRNKGNFPGRFSGRQFSNSRSEMNVSTLELGDSALYLCATSAQDNYEETQYFGPGTRLLVL.

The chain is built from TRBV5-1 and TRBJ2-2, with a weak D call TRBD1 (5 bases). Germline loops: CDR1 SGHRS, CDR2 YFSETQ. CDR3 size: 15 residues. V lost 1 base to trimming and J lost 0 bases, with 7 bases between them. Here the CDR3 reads CASSLRTTNTGELFF. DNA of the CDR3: TGCGCCAGCAGCTTGAGGACAACGAACACCGGGGAGCTGTTTTTT. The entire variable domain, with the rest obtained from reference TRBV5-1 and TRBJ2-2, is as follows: KAGVTQTPRYLIKTRGQQVTLSCSPISGHRSVSWYQQTPGQGLQFLFEYFSETQRNKGNFPGRFSGRQFSNSRSEMNVSTLELGDSALYLCASSLRTTNTGELFFGEGSRLTVL.

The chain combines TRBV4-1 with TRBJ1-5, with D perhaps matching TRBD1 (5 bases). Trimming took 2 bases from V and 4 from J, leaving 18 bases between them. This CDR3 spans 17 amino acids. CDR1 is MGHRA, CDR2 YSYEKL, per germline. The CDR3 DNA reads TGCGCCAGCAGCCAACTCCTGGAAGGGGCGAGGAATCAGCCCCAGCATTTT. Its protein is CASSQLLEGARNQPQHF.

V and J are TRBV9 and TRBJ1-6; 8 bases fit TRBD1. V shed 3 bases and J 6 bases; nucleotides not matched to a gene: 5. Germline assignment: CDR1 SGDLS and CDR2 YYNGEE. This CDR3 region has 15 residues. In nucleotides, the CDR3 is TGTGCCAGCAGCGAAGGACAGGGCCCTAATTCACCCCTCCACTTT. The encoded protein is CASSEGQGPNSPLHF.

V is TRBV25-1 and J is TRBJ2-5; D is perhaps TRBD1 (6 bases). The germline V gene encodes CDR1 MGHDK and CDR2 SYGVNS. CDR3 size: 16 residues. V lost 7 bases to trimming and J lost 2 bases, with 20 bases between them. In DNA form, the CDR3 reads TGTGCCAGCAAGGGGTTGAGGGGGTTAGGACAAGAGACCCAGTACTTC. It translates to CASKGLRGLGQETQYF. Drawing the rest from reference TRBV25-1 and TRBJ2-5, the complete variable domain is EADIYQTPRYLVIGTGKKITLECSQTMGHDKMYWYQQDPGMELHLIHYSYGVNSTEKGDLSSESTVSRIRTEHFPLTLESARPSHTSQYLCASKGLRGLGQETQYFGPGTRLLVL.

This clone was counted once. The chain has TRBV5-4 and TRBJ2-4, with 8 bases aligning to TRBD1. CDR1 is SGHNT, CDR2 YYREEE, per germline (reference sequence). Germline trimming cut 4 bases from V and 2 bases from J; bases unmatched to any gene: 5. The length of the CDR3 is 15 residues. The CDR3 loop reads CASSHRQGTKNIQYF. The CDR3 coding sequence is TGTGCCAGCAGCCACCGACAGGGGACCAAAAACATTCAGTACTTC.

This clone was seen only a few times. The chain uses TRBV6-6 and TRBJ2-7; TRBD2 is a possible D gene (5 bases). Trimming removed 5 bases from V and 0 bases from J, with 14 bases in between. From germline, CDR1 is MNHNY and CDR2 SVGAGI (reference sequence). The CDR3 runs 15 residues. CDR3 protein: CASSKESGSSYEQYF. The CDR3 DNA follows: TGTGCCAGCAGTAAAGAAAGCGGTAGCTCCTACGAGCAGTACTTC.

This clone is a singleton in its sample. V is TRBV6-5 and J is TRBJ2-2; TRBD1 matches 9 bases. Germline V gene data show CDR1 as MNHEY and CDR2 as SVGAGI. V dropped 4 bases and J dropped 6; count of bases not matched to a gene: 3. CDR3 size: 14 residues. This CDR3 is CASSFRQGAGELFF. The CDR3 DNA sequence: TGTGCCAGCAGTTTTAGACAGGGGGCCGGGGAGCTGTTTTTT.